In its sample, the clone carrying this TCR beta chain was seen many times. This sample stems from a study of T cell clonality in common variable immunodeficiency. The method was immunoSEQ multiplex PCR; TCRdb's version includes in-frame clones alone and lacks a portion of them. The sample was found to contain about 66,000 clones, and every one recurs. The origin of this receptor is a person between 18 and 75 years old in good health. Sample: peripheral blood mononuclear cells.

The CDR3 reads CASSSPYEQYF. The CDR3 bases that were read are TGTGCCAGCAGCTCTCCCTACGAG. The chain combines TRBV5-6 with TRBJ2-7, with D unclear. Read coverage stops 3 residues before the CDR3 terminus; the germline J gene supplies the remainder. CDR1 SGHDT and CDR2 YYEEEE come from the germline V gene. The V and J ends lost 3 bases and 2 bases respectively, with 3 bases between them. The CDR3 covers 11 residues.